This T cell receptor (beta chain) was obtained from a study of T cell responses to AZD1222 COVID-19 vaccine. General study findings and limits: Unmutated variant regions are reportedly the target of nearly half of TCRs that are spike-specific. Repertoire samples came only from after the peak T cell response.

The repertoire was sequenced with immunoSEQ multiplex PCR; TCRdb's copy has only in-frame clones and lacks some. The sample holds about 140,000 clones, about nine tenths seen once. A note on this clone: The antigen is undetermined.

The material sequenced was peripheral blood, taken 28 days after the second AZD1222 dose. The origin of this receptor is an adult who received the AZD1222 COVID-19 vaccine.

The CDR3 region is CASSLEQINYGYTF. CDR3 in DNA: TGTGCCAGCAGTTTAGAGCAGATTAACTATGGCTACACCTTC. This chain uses TRBV28 with TRBJ1-2; D gene unclear. The length of the CDR3 is 14 residues. Trimming stripped 2 bases from V and 1 base from J, with 8 bases between. From germline, CDR1 is MDHEN and CDR2 SYDVKM.